This TCR beta chain was profiled in a study of blood T cells in healthy people across ages. Germline V CDR1 and CDR2: SEHNR, FQNEAQ (reference sequence). CDR3 length: 16 amino acids. Trimming removed 5 bases from V and 5 bases from J; junction bases left unmatched: 13. Combining a sample-barcoded 5' primer with a J-beta primer mix, a second PCR ran for roughly 6 to 12 cycles. A single record per CDR3 protein comes from TCRdb applying MiXCR to the 5' RACE reads. The sample gives fewer than 800,000 distinct CDR3 sequences, just under 25% of which show up once; 9.4% is in the top ten. Another study also made use of these data, one on T cells of mothers and their children. That paper states: The study sampled a few healthy Caucasian mothers and their six children. Within related and unrelated pairs, thymic selection shapes TCR recombination output in a similar way.

Sequenced: blood. The origin of this receptor is a boy between 10 and 17 years old in good health. The V call is TRBV7-9, the J call TRBJ2-5, with 8 bases identical to TRBD2. CDR3 bases: TGTGCCAGCAGCCCAAAAGCGGGGGTCTTGATCGAGACCCAGTACTTC. As protein: CASSPKAGVLIETQYF.